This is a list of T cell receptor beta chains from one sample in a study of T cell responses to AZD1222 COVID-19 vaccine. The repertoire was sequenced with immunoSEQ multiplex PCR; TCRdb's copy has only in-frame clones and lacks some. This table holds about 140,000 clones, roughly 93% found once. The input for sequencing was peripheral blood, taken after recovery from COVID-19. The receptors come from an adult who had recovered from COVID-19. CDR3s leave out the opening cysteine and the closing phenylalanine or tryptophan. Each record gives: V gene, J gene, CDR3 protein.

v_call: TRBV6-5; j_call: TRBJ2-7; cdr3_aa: ASKTGAYEQY
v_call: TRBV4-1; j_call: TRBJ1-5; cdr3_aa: ASSLEATSDQPQH
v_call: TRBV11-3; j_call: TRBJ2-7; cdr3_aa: ASSLGQGSRYEQY
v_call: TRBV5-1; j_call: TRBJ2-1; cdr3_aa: ASSSPILAGGPYEQF
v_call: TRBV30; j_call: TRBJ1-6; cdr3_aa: ALTGELNSPLH
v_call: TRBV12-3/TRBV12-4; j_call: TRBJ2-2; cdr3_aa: VSREGNTGELF
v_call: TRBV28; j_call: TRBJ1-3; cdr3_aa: ASSRLDRSGNTIY
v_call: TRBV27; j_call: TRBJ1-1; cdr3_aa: ASSLSLAHTEAF
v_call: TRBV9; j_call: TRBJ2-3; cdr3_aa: ASSVTGSTDTQY
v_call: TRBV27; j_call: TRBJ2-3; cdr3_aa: ASSPDRDTQY
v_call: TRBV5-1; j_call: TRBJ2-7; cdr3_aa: ASSTGGARYEQY
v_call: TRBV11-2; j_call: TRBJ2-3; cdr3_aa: ASSFYRASTDTQY
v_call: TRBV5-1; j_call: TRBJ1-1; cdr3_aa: ASSGAGVPPPPNTEAF
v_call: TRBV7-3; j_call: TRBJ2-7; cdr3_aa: ASSSLAGLPYEQY
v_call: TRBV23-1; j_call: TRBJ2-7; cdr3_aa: ASSQSEGMGPYEQY
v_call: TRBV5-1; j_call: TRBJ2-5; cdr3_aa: ASSPDSQETQY
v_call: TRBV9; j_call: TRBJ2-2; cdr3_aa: ASSSRVGGTTGELF
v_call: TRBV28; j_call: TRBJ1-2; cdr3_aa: ASSTGPTQGGYT
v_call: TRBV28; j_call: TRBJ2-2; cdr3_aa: ASSNGLAGVTGELF
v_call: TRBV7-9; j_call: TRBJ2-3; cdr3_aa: ASRHTMAGGDLRDTQY
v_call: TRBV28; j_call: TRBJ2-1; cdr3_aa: ASSSGQGTDNEQF
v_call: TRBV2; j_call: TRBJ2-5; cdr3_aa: ASSSPGQGKETQY
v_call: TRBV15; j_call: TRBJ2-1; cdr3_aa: ATSLDRVTYNEQF
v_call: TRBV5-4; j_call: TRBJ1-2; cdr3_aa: ASSPRTGDYGYT
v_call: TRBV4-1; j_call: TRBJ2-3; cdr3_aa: ASSQVYDGGETDTQY
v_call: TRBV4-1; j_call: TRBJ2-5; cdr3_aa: ASSQYGSAGGETQY
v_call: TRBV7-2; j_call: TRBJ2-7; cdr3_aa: ASSPDRVAYEQY
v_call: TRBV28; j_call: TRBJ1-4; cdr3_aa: ASSPTRGRDEKLF
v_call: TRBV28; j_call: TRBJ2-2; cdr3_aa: ASSLGGYGELF
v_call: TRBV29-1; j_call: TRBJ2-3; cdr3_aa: SVADRGDTQY
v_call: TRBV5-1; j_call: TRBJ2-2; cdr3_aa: ASSFRLAGNTGELF
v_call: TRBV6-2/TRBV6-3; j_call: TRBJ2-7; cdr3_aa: ASSYGETGAYEQY
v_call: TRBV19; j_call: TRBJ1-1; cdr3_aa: ASKGQQNTEAF
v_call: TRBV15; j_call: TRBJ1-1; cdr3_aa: ATSRETGAGTEAF
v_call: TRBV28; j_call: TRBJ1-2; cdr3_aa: ASRSQGAKGYT
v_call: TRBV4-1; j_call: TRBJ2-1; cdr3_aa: ASSHRVKRSSYNEQF
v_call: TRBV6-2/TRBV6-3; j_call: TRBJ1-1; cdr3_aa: ASSYSGLGNTEAF
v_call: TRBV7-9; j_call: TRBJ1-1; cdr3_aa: ASSSPLLGFPNTEAF
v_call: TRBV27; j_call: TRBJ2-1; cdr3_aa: ASSPGGGRWNEQF
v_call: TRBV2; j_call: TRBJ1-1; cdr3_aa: ASSDRGGTRQAF
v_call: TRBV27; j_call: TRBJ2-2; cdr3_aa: ASNYPGRNTGELF